This passage covers 26 T cell receptor beta chains from one sample sequenced in a study of T cells after yellow fever vaccination. TCRdb re-analysed the 5' RACE reads in MiXCR, keeping a single row per CDR3 protein. The data contain more than 200,000 distinct CDR3 sequences, approximately 3.6% of them singletons. The input for sequencing was PBMCs, taken 15 days after the yellow fever booster vaccination. The receptors were sampled from a man between 18 and 35 years old who received the YFV17D yellow fever vaccine.

V usage is TRBV11-3 and J usage is TRBJ2-2, with 12 nucleotides matching TRBD2. Losses at the gene ends were 5 bases for V and 1 base for J; bases not matched to a gene: 5. Germline CDR1 reads SGHNT; CDR2 reads YENEEA. The CDR3 runs to 17 residues. This CDR3 reads CASSPRTSGENTGELFF. In nucleotides, the CDR3 is TGTGCCAGCAGCCCCCGGACTAGCGGGGAGAACACCGGGGAGCTGTTTTTT.

In its sample, this clonotype was seen many times. The chain employs TRBV24-1 and TRBJ2-1; 7 bases match TRBD2. CDR1 KGHDR and CDR2 SFDVKD come from the germline V gene. With V trimmed by 9 bases and J by 7 bases, 2 bases remained unmatched. This CDR3 contains 11 residues. CDR3 sequence (DNA): TGTGCCACCGAGGGAGGGAATGAGCAGTTCTTC. It codes for CATEGGNEQFF.

The rearrangement joins TRBV29-1 to TRBJ1-5; no definite D call. The germline V and J ends were trimmed by 8 bases and 0 bases, with 11 bases remaining between them. CDR3 length: 13 residues. Germline V lookup: CDR1 SQVTM, CDR2 ANQGSEA. The CDR3 coding sequence is TGCAGCCGGGCCGATATTAGCAATCAGCCCCAGCATTTT. Its protein is CSRADISNQPQHF.

This clonotype came up many times. This sequence joins TRBV7-2 and TRBJ1-2, with TRBD1 identical over 8 bases. The CDR3 is 14 residues long. V shed 5 bases, J shed 4 bases, and the junction held 6 bases outside the gene matches. The germline CDR1 and CDR2 sequences are SGHTA and FQGNSA. The CDR3 loop reads CASSPYGQGYGYTF. Written as DNA, the CDR3 is TGTGCCAGCAGCCCCTATGGACAGGGCTATGGCTACACCTTC.

The chain combines TRBV5-4 with TRBJ2-1; 8 nucleotides match TRBD2. Unmatched junction bases numbered 10, after V lost 5 bases and J lost 3 bases. The CDR3 extends over 16 amino acids. Per the germline V gene, CDR1 is SGHNT and CDR2 is YYREEE (reference sequence). As DNA, the CDR3 is TGTGCCAGCAGATCGGGAAGCGGGGGCCTCTACAATGAGCAGTTCTTC. Amino acids: CASRSGSGGLYNEQFF.

This clonotype has ten or more counts. The chain carries TRBV6-5 and TRBJ1-6; perhaps TRBD1 as D (6 bases). CDR1 and CDR2 (germline): MNHEY, SVGAGI. Trimming took off 6 bases at V and 12 bases at J, with 9 bases between the two ends. This CDR3 is 11 amino acids long. For the CDR3, the DNA is TGTGCCAGCAGACAGGGTGGACCCCTCCACTTT. Its translation: CASRQGGPLHF.

This clonotype was seen many times. The V gene is TRBV5-1, the J gene TRBJ2-3, with 8 bases aligning to TRBD2. This CDR3 contains 13 residues. Germline lookup yields CDR1 SGHRS and CDR2 YFSETQ. V was pared by 3 bases and J by 6 bases, with 3 bases of the junction left unmatched. This CDR3 reads CASSSRTSDTQYF. In nucleotides, the CDR3 is TGCGCCAGCAGCTCCAGGACTAGCGATACGCAGTATTTT.

This clonotype was counted ten times or more. V and J are TRBV10-3 and TRBJ2-2, with TRBD1 matching over 10 bases. Germline CDR1 ENHRY, CDR2 SYGVKD. The CDR3 loop spans 18 amino acids. The ends lost 4 bases at V and 1 base at J; junction bases unmatched: 9. The DNA for the CDR3 is TGTGCCATCAGTGTAGGGACAGGGGCGAGAGGGAACACCGGGGAGCTGTTTTTT. Translation: CAISVGTGARGNTGELFF.

This clonotype was counted at least ten times. The chain has TRBV5-1 and TRBJ2-7; D gene ambiguous. The CDR3 totals 14 residues. CDR1 SGHRS and CDR2 YFSETQ come from the germline V gene. Trimming took 0 bases from V and 2 from J, leaving 9 bases between them. CDR3 protein: CASSLAGQTYEQYF. The CDR3 DNA is TGCGCCAGCAGCTTGGCAGGTCAGACCTACGAGCAGTACTTC.

On this clonotype itself: This may stem from a read error, because a much larger clone lies one nucleotide away. V and J are TRBV5-6 and TRBJ2-3, with D tentatively TRBD1 or TRBD2 (5 bases each). The CDR3 contains 16 residues. Germline assignment: CDR1 SGHDT and CDR2 YYEEEE. The CDR3 protein is CASSIGLGASTDTHYF. CDR3 nucleotide sequence: TGTGCCAGCAGCATCGGTCTTGGGGCTAGCACAGATACGCACTATTTT. Using reference TRBV5-6 and TRBJ2-3 for the parts outside the CDR3, the full variable domain is DAGVTQSPTHLIKTRGQQVTLRCSPKSGHDTVSWYQQALGQGPQFIFQYYEEEERQRGNFPDRFSGHQFPNYSSELNVNALLLGDSALYLCASSIGLGASTDTHYFGPGTRLTVL.

This clonotype was seen many times. The J gene is TRBJ2-5, the V gene TRBV6-1; 9 bases are a match to TRBD2. The germline V gene encodes CDR1 MNHNS and CDR2 SASEGT. The CDR3 totals 16 residues. J lost 1 base, V lost 4 bases, and 7 bases had no gene match. DNA for the CDR3: TGTGCCAGCAGTGCCATAGCGGGGGACCGCCAAGAGACCCAGTACTTC. Translating it yields CASSAIAGDRQETQYF.

This clonotype was seen many times. The gene calls are TRBV29-1 and TRBJ2-5, with no clear D. The germline V gene has CDR1 SQVTM and CDR2 ANQGSEA. The CDR3 runs 11 residues. V shed 4 bases and J shed 0 bases, with 3 bases lying between them. CDR3 coding DNA: TGCAGCGTTGCGGACCAAGAGACCCAGTACTTC. Its protein is CSVADQETQYF.

This clonotype was seen ten or more times. The rearrangement joins TRBV15 to TRBJ1-5; the D gene is possibly TRBD1 (6 bases). The germline gives CDR1 LNHNV, CDR2 YYDKDF (reference sequence). The CDR3 spans 12 residues. V lost 5 bases, J lost 7 bases, and 9 bases lay in between. This CDR3 reads CATSPQGQPQHF. CDR3 DNA sequence: TGTGCCACCAGCCCACAGGGACAGCCCCAGCATTTT.

This clonotype was found many times. The V and J genes are TRBV28 and TRBJ1-1; TRBD1 matches at 7 bases. In germline, CDR1 is MDHEN, CDR2 SYDVKM. This CDR3 comprises 12 residues. Trimming cost V 11 bases and J 8 bases; bases outside gene matches: 11. In DNA, the CDR3 is TGTGCCGCCCACAGGGGTCTTACGGAAGCTTTCTTT. It encodes CAAHRGLTEAFF.

This clonotype was counted ten times or more. This chain joins TRBV19 and TRBJ2-7; D not resolved. The CDR3 totals 13 residues. Germline V gene data show CDR1 as LNHDA and CDR2 as SQIVND (reference sequence). V was cut by 4 bases and J by 0 bases, with 7 bases left in between. In DNA, the CDR3 is TGTGCCAGTAGTACGAGACACTCCTACGAGCAGTACGTC. Translating it yields CASSTRHSYEQYV.

The gene calls are TRBV11-3 and TRBJ2-2; possible D gene TRBD1, 5 bases. This CDR3 contains 15 residues. Per germline, CDR1 SGHNT and CDR2 YENEEA. The germline V and J ends were trimmed by 2 bases and 4 bases, with 11 bases remaining between them. DNA for the CDR3: TGTGCCAGCAGCTTATGGGGCTCGGGCACCGGGGAGCTGTTTTTT. This gives the protein CASSLWGSGTGELFF.

This clonotype was picked up many times. J is TRBJ2-3 and V is TRBV29-1, with D possibly matching TRBD2 (5 bases). Germline CDR1 is SQVTM and CDR2 is ANQGSEA. The length of the CDR3 is 14 residues. Trimming took 4 bases from V and 1 from J, leaving 12 bases between them. CDR3 nucleotides: TGCAGCGTTGTGGTCACCGGGGGCACAGATACGCAGTATTTT. Encoded protein: CSVVVTGGTDTQYF.

Ten or more counts support this clonotype. The chain employs TRBV5-4 and TRBJ2-3; 12 bases are shared with TRBD2. Germline V gives CDR1 SGHNT, CDR2 YYREEE (reference sequence). V dropped 4 bases and J dropped 6; count of bases not matched to a gene: 6. The CDR3 is 15 amino acids. The DNA of the CDR3 is TGTGCCAGCAGCAGACGGACTAGCGGGGAGGATACGCAGTATTTT. Translating it yields CASSRRTSGEDTQYF.

This clonotype has at least ten counts. J is TRBJ2-1 and V is TRBV13, with TRBD1 as a possible D gene (6 bases). The germline CDR1 and CDR2 sequences are PRHDT and FYEKMQ (reference sequence). Trimming cost V 5 bases and J 3 bases, with 20 bases left between them. This CDR3 contains 17 residues. CDR3 region: CASSRTVTGGFYNEQFF. The DNA of the CDR3 is TGTGCCAGCAGCCGAACGGTGACAGGCGGCTTCTACAATGAGCAGTTCTTC.

The table lists this clonotype with many counts. V is TRBV20-1 and J is TRBJ2-1; 8 bases are shared with TRBD1. V gave up 6 bases and J gave up 7 bases; unmatched junction bases: 8. The CDR3 is 13 amino acids. In germline, CDR1 is DFQATT, CDR2 SNEGSKA (reference sequence). This CDR3 reads CSATDREPNEQFF. CDR3 coding DNA: TGCAGTGCCACGGACAGGGAGCCAAATGAGCAGTTCTTC.

The sample holds many counts of this clonotype. The CDR3 spells CASSLQAGVTEAFF. The DNA of the CDR3 is TGTGCCAGCAGTTTACAGGCAGGGGTTACTGAAGCTTTCTTT. The rearrangement uses TRBV12-3 or TRBV12-4 and TRBJ1-1; D might be TRBD1 (6 bases). Trimming left V 2 bases short and J 5 bases short, with 12 bases between. This CDR3 is 14 amino acids long.

This clonotype has only a few counts. V gene TRBV5-1 combines with J gene TRBJ1-4; 9 bases line up with TRBD1. From germline, CDR1 is SGHRS and CDR2 YFSETQ. The V and J ends lost 4 bases and 8 bases, in that order; junction bases with no gene match: 6. This CDR3 spans 14 amino acids. CDR3 DNA sequence: TGCGCCAGCAGCGCCGGACAGGGGAGAGAAAAACTGTTTTTT. As protein: CASSAGQGREKLFF.

This clonotype was picked up many times. This chain's CDR3 is CATERESYNEQFF. The CDR3 DNA follows: TGTGCCACGGAGAGGGAATCCTACAATGAGCAGTTCTTC. This rearrangement joins TRBV24-1 to TRBJ2-1; TRBD2 might be the D (5 bases). Trimming pared 10 bases from V and 1 base from J, leaving 10 bases between. The V gene's germline CDR1 is KGHDR and CDR2 SFDVKD. CDR3 length: 13 residues.

This clonotype was counted many times. V gene TRBV11-2 combines with J gene TRBJ2-7; the D gene is possibly TRBD1 (6 bases). CDR3 length: 15 amino acids. Trimming removed 1 base from V and 2 bases from J, with 12 bases in between. Germline assignment: CDR1 SGHAT and CDR2 FQNNGV. This chain's CDR3 is CASSLGGSGAYEQYF. Written as DNA, the CDR3 is TGTGCCAGCAGCTTAGGGGGGTCAGGGGCCTACGAGCAGTACTTC.

The sample holds many counts of this clonotype. CDR3 residues: CASNSRGSNTGELFF. In nucleotides, the CDR3 is TGTGCCAGCAACTCTCGGGGCTCGAACACCGGGGAGCTGTTTTTT. The J gene is TRBJ2-2, the V gene TRBV28; D assignment may be TRBD1 or TRBD2 (5 bases each). Germline V gene data show CDR1 as MDHEN and CDR2 as SYDVKM. Trimming shortened V by 7 bases and J by 0 bases, and 12 bases separated the two germline ends. The CDR3 sequence is 15 residues long. The whole variable domain, remainder taken from reference TRBV28 and TRBJ2-2, is DVKVTQSSRYLVKRTGEKVFLECVQDMDHENMFWYRQDPGLGLRLIYFSYDVKMKEKGDIPEGYSVSREKKERFSLILESASTNQTSMYLCASNSRGSNTGELFFGEGSRLTVL.

This clonotype was seen at least ten times. The chain carries TRBV4-1 and TRBJ2-5; TRBD1 is a possible D gene (5 bases). Germline CDR1 is MGHRA and CDR2 is YSYEKL. The CDR3 runs 12 residues. V dropped 4 bases and J dropped 7 bases, with 10 bases sitting between them. The CDR3 DNA reads TGCGCCAGCAGCCCTCAGGGTGGGACCCAGTACTTC. This codes for CASSPQGGTQYF.